One and the same sample provided the 27 T cell receptor beta chains below, sequenced in a study of blood T cell repertoires in COVID-19. TCRdb keeps only in-frame clones here, not all; method: immunoSEQ multiplex PCR. Seen here are 130,000 to 150,000 clones, 87% observed once, and the top ten hold roughly 10%. The sample comprised PBMCs or T cells enriched from blood (not recorded which). Source of these receptors: a man in his fifties or sixties who had recovered from COVID-19.

This clone has only a few counts. The V call is TRBV9, the J call TRBJ2-4; weak D call: TRBD1 (7 bases). V gave up 4 bases and J gave up 7 bases, with 9 bases separating them. The CDR3 consists of 12 residues. Germline CDR1 is SGDLS and CDR2 is YYNGEE. As DNA, the CDR3 is TGTGCCAGCAGCCCAGGGGGGAACATTCAGTACTTC. Translated, it gives CASSPGGNIQYF.

This chain uses TRBV5-1 with TRBJ2-2; D perhaps matches TRBD1 (6 bases). The CDR3 covers 14 residues. CDR1 and CDR2 from the germline V gene are SGHRS and YFSETQ. V shed 4 bases and J shed 1 base, with 8 bases lying between them. The CDR3 coding sequence is TGCGCCAGCAGCCCGGGACAGAACACCGGGGAGCTGTTTTTT. Its protein product is CASSPGQNTGELFF.

The gene calls are TRBV12-5 and TRBJ2-1; 7 nucleotides agree with TRBD2. The CDR3 has 15 residues. CDR1 and CDR2 (germline): LGHNT, FRNRAP. J was trimmed by 4 bases and V by 1 base; bases with no gene match: 4. CDR3 in amino acids: CASGLGSGHYNEQFF. Here the CDR3 DNA reads TGTGCTAGTGGTTTGGGTAGCGGGCATTACAATGAGCAGTTCTTC.

This chain links TRBV15 with TRBJ1-6; the match to TRBD1 covers 8 bases. The germline V gene has CDR1 LNHNV and CDR2 YYDKDF (reference sequence). V trimming: 0 bases; J trimming: 11 bases; junction bases outside the gene matches: 9. The CDR3 has 16 residues. The CDR3 is CATSRDQGAGLAPLHF. CDR3 DNA: TGTGCCACCAGCAGAGATCAGGGGGCAGGCCTGGCACCCCTCCACTTT.

The V gene is TRBV11-2, the J gene TRBJ1-2; D uncertain. The CDR3 is made up of 12 amino acids. The germline V gene has CDR1 SGHAT and CDR2 FQNNGV. Between the trimmed V and J ends, which lost 4 bases and 8 bases, there was a span of 11 bases. The CDR3 DNA reads TGTGCCAGCAGCTACGACGGAGCAGGCTACACCTTC. Amino acid sequence: CASSYDGAGYTF.

This clone was seen a single time. This chain links TRBV11-2 with TRBJ2-7, with D tentatively TRBD1 (6 bases). The CDR3 is 14 residues long. Germline V gives CDR1 SGHAT, CDR2 FQNNGV. Deletions cut 6 bases from V and 0 bases from J, with 12 bases between. Written as DNA, the CDR3 is TGTGCCAGCAGTCCCGGGACATCCTCCTACGAGCAGTACTTC. Protein product: CASSPGTSSYEQYF.

The J gene is TRBJ2-3, the V gene TRBV12-3 or TRBV12-4; perhaps TRBD1 as D (6 bases). The CDR3 runs 13 residues. Trimming stripped 2 bases from V and 4 bases from J, with 7 bases between. Here the CDR3 DNA reads TGTGCCAGCAGTTTACAGGGGCCAGATACGCAGTATTTT. Translation: CASSLQGPDTQYF.

This clone showed up just a few times. At the DNA level, this CDR3 is encoded by other sequences in the same sample as well. The chain has TRBV3-1 (or the pseudogene TRBV3-2) and TRBJ2-2; D remains unclear. V was clipped by 1 base and J by 6 bases, with 6 bases between them. This CDR3 is 13 amino acids long. Germline V gene lookup returns CDR1 LGHDT and CDR2 YNNKEL (reference sequence). The chain's CDR3 is CASSQGTPGELFF. The CDR3 DNA reads TGTGCCAGCAGCCAAGGAACTCCCGGGGAGCTGTTTTTT.

The gene calls are TRBV4-2 and TRBJ2-2; no clear D gene. This CDR3 has 16 amino acids. Trimming stripped 0 bases from V and 7 bases from J, with 15 bases between. Per germline, CDR1 LGHNA and CDR2 YNFKEQ. CDR3 nucleotides: TGTGCCAGCAGCCAAGAAATCGGTCTATTTGGCGGGGAGCTGTTTTTT. Protein: CASSQEIGLFGGELFF.

V usage is TRBV13 and J usage is TRBJ1-2; 10 nucleotides line up with TRBD1. Unmatched junction bases numbered 9, after V lost 0 bases and J lost 5 bases. Looked up from germline, CDR1 is PRHDT and CDR2 is FYEKMQ (reference sequence). The CDR3 has 17 residues. The CDR3 coding sequence is TGTGCCAGCAGCTTAGGCTCACGGGACAGGGGTCGGTATGGCTACACCTTC. This encodes CASSLGSRDRGRYGYTF.

The genes are TRBV6-5 and TRBJ1-1, with TRBD1 matching 8 bases. Germline V CDR1 and CDR2: MNHEY, SVGAGI. This CDR3 is 14 amino acids long. The junction had 8 bases not matched to a gene; V was cut back by 2 bases and J by 9 bases. The CDR3 spells CASSYQNRGGKAFF. DNA for the CDR3: TGTGCCAGCAGTTACCAGAACAGGGGGGGGAAAGCTTTCTTT.

J is TRBJ2-7 and V is TRBV7-2; TRBD2 matches at 8 bases. Germline-derived CDR1 and CDR2 are SGHTA and FQGNSA. This CDR3 has 15 residues. J lost 6 bases, V lost 8 bases, and 15 bases had no gene match. CDR3 residues: CASLKGLESVGEQYF. In DNA form, the CDR3 reads TGTGCCAGCCTTAAGGGACTAGAGTCCGTCGGCGAGCAGTACTTC.

V and J are TRBV27 and TRBJ2-7; 9 positions match TRBD1. In germline, CDR1 is MNHEY, CDR2 SMNVEV (reference sequence). J gave up 3 bases and V 6 bases, and 6 bases lay outside the gene matches. The CDR3 is 14 amino acids. For the CDR3, the DNA is TGTGCCAGCAGGATACAGGGGGCGAACTACGAGCAGTACTTC. The encoded protein is CASRIQGANYEQYF.

This sequence joins TRBV5-4 and TRBJ1-5; TRBD1 matches 10 bases. With V trimmed by 4 bases and J by 7 bases, 5 bases remained unmatched. The CDR3 runs to 14 residues. Germline V gives CDR1 SGHNT, CDR2 YYREEE (reference sequence). The CDR3, as DNA: TGTGCCAGCAGCCCTGGGACAGGGGAACAGCCCCAGCATTTT. It codes for CASSPGTGEQPQHF. Full variable domain (rest looked up from reference TRBV5-4 and TRBJ1-5): ETGVTQSPTHLIKTRGQQVTLRCSSQSGHNTVSWYQQALGQGPQFIFQYYREEENGRGNFPPRFSGLQFPNYSSELNVNALELDDSALYLCASSPGTGEQPQHFGDGTRLSIL.

The V call is TRBV28, the J call TRBJ2-1; 11 bases fit TRBD2. The CDR3 sequence is 13 residues long. Looked up from germline, CDR1 is MDHEN and CDR2 is SYDVKM. V was pared by 4 bases and J by 9 bases, with 2 bases of the junction left unmatched. Here the CDR3 reads CASSSGLAVEQFF. As DNA, the CDR3 is TGTGCCAGCAGTTCGGGACTAGCGGTTGAGCAGTTCTTC. The entire variable domain, with the rest obtained from reference TRBV28 and TRBJ2-1, is as follows: DVKVTQSSRYLVKRTGEKVFLECVQDMDHENMFWYRQDPGLGLRLIYFSYDVKMKEKGDIPEGYSVSREKKERFSLILESASTNQTSMYLCASSSGLAVEQFFGPGTRLTVL.

This clone has a single count. The rearrangement joins TRBV5-4 to TRBJ1-3, with unresolved D. Looked up from germline, CDR1 is SGHNT and CDR2 is YYREEE (reference sequence). The ends were cut back, 6 bases at V and 2 bases at J, with 12 bases in the middle. The CDR3 runs 14 residues. As DNA, the CDR3 is TGTGCCAGCACCCTCACCGGAGCTGGAAACACCATATATTTT. Amino acids: CASTLTGAGNTIYF. The full variable domain, completed using reference TRBV5-4 and TRBJ1-3, is ETGVTQSPTHLIKTRGQQVTLRCSSQSGHNTVSWYQQALGQGPQFIFQYYREEENGRGNFPPRFSGLQFPNYSSELNVNALELDDSALYLCASTLTGAGNTIYFGEGSWLTVV.

This chain connects TRBV7-9 to TRBJ1-1; possible D gene TRBD1, 5 bases. This CDR3 has 15 amino acids. The ends were cut back, 5 bases at V and 5 bases at J, with 18 bases in the middle. The V gene's germline CDR1 is SEHNR and CDR2 FQNEAQ (reference sequence). DNA of the CDR3: TGTGCCAGCAGCCCCCTCGGAGGGAGGGGTACTGAAGCTTTCTTT. Protein: CASSPLGGRGTEAFF.

This chain links TRBV11-2 with TRBJ2-6; tentatively, D is TRBD2 (5 bases). Germline V gives CDR1 SGHAT, CDR2 FQNNGV. The V end lost 0 bases, the J end lost 0 bases, and 15 bases lay between the germline ends. The CDR3 has 19 residues. CDR3 nucleotides: TGTGCCAGCAGCTTAGATTTTTTAGTAGCGAGCTCTGGGGCCAACGTCCTGACTTTC. It specifies CASSLDFLVASSGANVLTF.

The rearrangement uses TRBV19 and TRBJ2-5; 9 bases line up with TRBD1. The germline gives CDR1 LNHDA, CDR2 SQIVND (reference sequence). The CDR3 sequence is 14 residues long. V gave up 4 bases and J gave up 5 bases; unmatched junction bases: 5. The CDR3 here is CASSRDRVIETQYF. The CDR3 coding sequence is TGTGCCAGTAGTAGGGACAGGGTGATCGAGACCCAGTACTTC.

CDR3 residues: CASSTGGKGWTGELFF. For the CDR3, the DNA is TGTGCCAGCTCAACAGGGGGAAAGGGGTGGACCGGGGAGCTGTTTTTT. V and J are TRBV3-1 (or the pseudogene TRBV3-2) and TRBJ2-2; 8 nucleotides line up with TRBD1. V lost 8 bases to trimming and J lost 5 bases; unmatched junction nucleotides: 13. Germline V CDR1 and CDR2: LGHDT, YNNKEL (reference sequence). CDR3 size: 16 residues.

The chain recombines TRBV12-5 with TRBJ1-2; D is unclear. V was shortened by 3 bases and J by 5 bases, with 7 bases between the two germline ends. The germline CDR1 and CDR2 sequences are LGHNT and FRNRAP. The CDR3 length is 12 residues. DNA of the CDR3: TGTGCTAGTGGTTTTGGCAAGTATGGCTACACCTTC. Translating it yields CASGFGKYGYTF. Based on the CDR3 plus reference TRBV12-5 and TRBJ1-2, the full variable domain is DARVTQTPRHKVTEMGQEVTMRCQPILGHNTVFWYRQTMMQGLELLAYFRNRAPLDDSGMPKDRFSAEMPDATLATLKIQPSEPRDSAVYFCASGFGKYGYTFGSGTRLTVV.

The chain combines TRBV4-1 with TRBJ2-7; a possible D gene is TRBD1 (6 bases). Trimming removed 1 base at V and 2 bases at J, with 12 bases between. The CDR3 has 15 amino acids. CDR1 and CDR2 from the germline V gene are MGHRA and YSYEKL. CDR3 amino acids: CASSQVPGETYEQYF. CDR3 coding DNA: TGCGCCAGCAGCCAAGTACCAGGGGAGACCTACGAGCAGTACTTC.

CDR3 sequence: CASSLVASGGARETQYF. The CDR3 region has the DNA TGTGCCAGCAGCTTGGTGGCTAGCGGGGGGGCGAGGGAGACCCAGTACTTC. J is TRBJ2-5 and V is TRBV5-4; 12 bases map to TRBD2. This CDR3 has 17 amino acids. From germline, CDR1 is SGHNT and CDR2 YYREEE (reference sequence). Losses at the gene ends were 0 bases for V and 5 bases for J; bases not matched to a gene: 8.

This clone was recorded only once. The chain combines TRBV6-5 with TRBJ2-5; TRBD2 might be the D (6 bases). Between the trimmed V and J ends, which lost 5 bases and 4 bases, there was a span of 14 bases. This CDR3 is built from 14 residues. Germline V gene data show CDR1 as MNHEY and CDR2 as SVGAGI. The CDR3 reads CASSRPGLPETQYF. In nucleotides, the CDR3 is TGTGCCAGCAGTCGACCCGGACTACCAGAGACCCAGTACTTC.

This chain joins TRBV10-3 and TRBJ2-7, with 13 positions matching TRBD2. The length of the CDR3 is 14 residues. CDR1 ENHRY and CDR2 SYGVKD come from the germline V gene. The ends lost 7 bases at V and 3 bases at J; junction bases unmatched: 3. The CDR3 loop is CAITRTSGSYEQYF. The CDR3 coding sequence is TGTGCCATCACCAGGACTAGCGGGAGCTACGAGCAGTACTTC.

This clone was observed a few times. The rearrangement joins TRBV7-9 to TRBJ2-1; 7 nucleotides line up with TRBD2. The germline V gene has CDR1 SEHNR and CDR2 FQNEAQ (reference sequence). This CDR3 contains 16 residues. J lost 0 bases, V lost 1 base, and 3 bases had no gene match. CDR3 nucleotides: TGTGCCAGCAGCTTAGAGAGCGGGGTCTCCTACAATGAGCAGTTCTTC. This sequence encodes CASSLESGVSYNEQFF.

The chain links TRBV30 to TRBJ2-7, with a tentative D call TRBD1 (6 bases). The CDR3 length is 20 residues. CDR1 is GTSNPN, CDR2 SVGIG, per germline (reference sequence). Trimming left V 4 bases short and J 5 bases short, with 36 bases between. As DNA, the CDR3 is TGTGCCTGGACCAAAAGGGGACAACCCTGGACGAGCGGAGTACCCCACGAGCAGTACTTC. Translating gives CAWTKRGQPWTSGVPHEQYF.